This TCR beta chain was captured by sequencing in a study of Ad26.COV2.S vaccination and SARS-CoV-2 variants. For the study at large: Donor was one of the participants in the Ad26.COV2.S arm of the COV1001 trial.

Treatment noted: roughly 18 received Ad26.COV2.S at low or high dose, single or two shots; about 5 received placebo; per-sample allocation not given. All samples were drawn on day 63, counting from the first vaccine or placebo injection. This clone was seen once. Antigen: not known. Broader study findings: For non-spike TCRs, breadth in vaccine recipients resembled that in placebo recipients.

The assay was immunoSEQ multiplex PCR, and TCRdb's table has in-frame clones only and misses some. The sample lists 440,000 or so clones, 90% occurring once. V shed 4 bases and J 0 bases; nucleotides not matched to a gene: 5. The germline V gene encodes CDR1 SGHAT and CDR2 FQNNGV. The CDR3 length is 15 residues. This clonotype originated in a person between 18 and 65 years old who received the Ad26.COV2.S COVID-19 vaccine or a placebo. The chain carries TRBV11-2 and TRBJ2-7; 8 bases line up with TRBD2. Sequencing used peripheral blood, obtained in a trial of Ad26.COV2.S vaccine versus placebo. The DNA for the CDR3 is TGTGCCAGCAGCTACAGCGGGGGCAGCTCCTACGAGCAGTACTTC. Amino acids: CASSYSGGSSYEQYF.